The 2 T cell receptor beta chains below were found in one sample sequenced in a study of blood T cell repertoires in COVID-19. This table comes from immunoSEQ multiplex PCR, and its TCRdb copy is limited to in-frame clones, with some not included. The sample records about 380,000 clones, nearly 90% being singletons. The sequenced sample was peripheral blood. All receptors derive from a man younger than 30 with active or convalescent COVID-19.

The chain joins TRBV6-2 or TRBV6-3 to TRBJ1-6, with D possibly being TRBD1 (6 bases). Germline V lookup: CDR1 MNHEY, CDR2 SVGEGT. Trimming removed 6 bases from V and 10 bases from J, with 10 bases in between. The CDR3 extends over 12 amino acids. This CDR3 is CASSRDRSPLHF. CDR3 bases: TGTGCCAGCAGCCGTGACAGGTCACCCCTCCACTTT.

The chain combines TRBV2 with TRBJ2-1, with 12 bases fitting TRBD1. Germline values: CDR1 SNHLY, CDR2 FYNNEI. The CDR3 has 16 amino acids. The V gene end was trimmed by 7 bases and the J gene end by 4 bases; junction bases not matched to a gene: 8. The CDR3 DNA sequence: TGTGCCAGCACCTCGGGACAGGGGGCGCTTTACAATGAGCAGTTCTTC. This gives the protein CASTSGQGALYNEQFF.